The 13 T cell receptor beta chains below were found in one sample sequenced in a study of shared clonotypes between healthy human individuals. The data were produced by immunoSEQ multiplex PCR, yet TCRdb's version contains in-frame clones alone and is incomplete. Among 530,000 or so clones listed, about 75% were seen once. Sequencing used PBMCs. The receptors originated from a woman aged 40 to 50 in good health. Some clones in this sample may be carry-over from other donors' samples.

The chain employs TRBV7-9 and TRBJ2-3; D perhaps matches TRBD2 (6 bases). The germline gives CDR1 SEHNR, CDR2 FQNEAQ (reference sequence). The CDR3 sequence is 11 residues long. Trimming stripped 5 bases from V and 15 bases from J, with 15 bases between. The CDR3 coding sequence is TGTGCCAGCAGCATACAGGAGGGTCTCTATTTT. Translating it yields CASSIQEGLYF.

The chain recombines TRBV28 with TRBJ1-5; the match to TRBD1 covers 7 bases. Unmatched junction bases numbered 8, after V lost 5 bases and J lost 7 bases. This CDR3 has 14 residues. Germline CDR1 and CDR2: MDHEN and SYDVKM. CDR3 residues: CASSPAGTAQPQHF. In DNA form, the CDR3 reads TGTGCCAGCAGTCCTGCCGGGACAGCACAGCCCCAGCATTTT. The variable domain in full, with the rest retrieved from reference TRBV28 and TRBJ1-5, is DVKVTQSSRYLVKRTGEKVFLECVQDMDHENMFWYRQDPGLGLRLIYFSYDVKMKEKGDIPEGYSVSREKKERFSLILESASTNQTSMYLCASSPAGTAQPQHFGDGTRLSIL.

The chain is built from TRBV7-2 and TRBJ1-1, with D perhaps TRBD1 (5 bases). V lost 5 bases and J lost 3, with 16 bases in between. CDR1 is SGHTA and CDR2 is FQGNSA in the germline V gene. The CDR3 loop spans 15 amino acids. CDR3 DNA sequence: TGTGCCAGCAGCCCTAACAGTTGGGGGGACACTGAAGCTTTCTTT. It encodes CASSPNSWGDTEAFF.

This chain links TRBV4-3 with TRBJ1-4; D remains unclear. V lost 0 bases and J 5 bases, leaving 13 bases between the germline ends. This CDR3 is built from 16 residues. Germline values: CDR1 LGHNA, CDR2 YSLEER. The CDR3 DNA is TGCGCCAGCAGCCAAGAGTTAATCAGTTCCAATGAAAAACTGTTTTTT. Encoded protein: CASSQELISSNEKLFF.

The genes are TRBV28 and TRBJ2-1, with 7 bases fitting TRBD2. J was trimmed by 7 bases and V by 0 bases; bases with no gene match: 9. Germline V lookup: CDR1 MDHEN, CDR2 SYDVKM. The CDR3 is 16 amino acids. CDR3 loop: CASSLWAGGIGNEQFF. The CDR3 DNA is TGTGCCAGCAGTTTATGGGCCGGGGGGATAGGGAATGAGCAGTTCTTC.

The chain has TRBV18 and TRBJ2-5; TRBD2 is a possible D gene (5 bases). The ends were cut back, 5 bases at V and 2 bases at J, with 12 bases in the middle. The length of the CDR3 is 14 residues. Germline V gives CDR1 KGHSH, CDR2 LQKENI. The CDR3 reads CASSTRLEQETQYF. CDR3 nucleotides: TGTGCCAGCTCAACTAGACTGGAACAAGAGACCCAGTACTTC.

CDR3 protein: CATFRRYEQYF. CDR3 nucleotide sequence: TGTGCCACCTTCCGACGTTACGAGCAGTACTTC. This chain links TRBV27 with TRBJ2-7; D gene uncertain. V shed 10 bases and J shed 4 bases, with 11 bases lying between them. This CDR3 is 11 amino acids long. Germline-derived CDR1 and CDR2 are MNHEY and SMNVEV (reference sequence).

The V and J genes are TRBV28 and TRBJ1-4, with a tentative D call TRBD1 (6 bases). Deletions cut 6 bases from V and 8 bases from J, with 16 bases between. This CDR3 spans 14 amino acids. The germline V gene has CDR1 MDHEN and CDR2 SYDVKM. This chain's CDR3 is CASRFQGNGEKLFF. DNA of the CDR3: TGTGCCAGCAGATTTCAGGGGAATGGAGAAAAACTGTTTTTT.

The chain recombines TRBV2 with TRBJ2-7; the match to TRBD2 covers 9 bases. The trim removed 7 bases at V and 6 bases at J, leaving 7 bases unmatched. The germline gives CDR1 SNHLY, CDR2 FYNNEI. The CDR3 extends over 13 amino acids. CDR3 region: CASTSLAGLEQYF. The CDR3 DNA reads as TGTGCCAGCACTAGCCTAGCGGGACTCGAGCAGTACTTC.

This clone has only one observation. This sequence joins TRBV19 and TRBJ2-3; 8 bases are shared with TRBD2. CDR1 and CDR2 from the germline V gene are LNHDA and SQIVND (reference sequence). This CDR3 is 14 amino acids long. Losses at the gene ends were 3 bases for V and 6 bases for J; bases not matched to a gene: 5. CDR3 nucleotides: TGTGCCAGTAGTATCGAGCGGGAGTCGGATACGCAGTATTTT. Amino acid sequence: CASSIERESDTQYF.

This chain connects TRBV2 to TRBJ1-1; tentative D call: TRBD1 (6 bases). Germline values: CDR1 SNHLY, CDR2 FYNNEI. The germline V and J ends were trimmed by 8 bases and 0 bases, with 10 bases remaining between them. The CDR3 consists of 13 residues. The chain's CDR3 is CASCGGLNTEAFF. CDR3 nucleotide sequence: TGTGCCAGCTGTGGGGGGCTGAACACTGAAGCTTTCTTT.

Only one count was recorded for this clone. V gene TRBV9 combines with J gene TRBJ2-7; TRBD1 matches at 8 bases. After removal of 4 bases from V and 3 bases from J, the junction contained 9 bases not matched to a gene. The CDR3 is 15 residues long. CDR1 is SGDLS, CDR2 YYNGEE, per germline. CDR3 protein: CASSPSTGGYYEQYF. CDR3 sequence (DNA): TGTGCCAGCAGCCCCAGTACAGGGGGGTACTACGAGCAGTACTTC.

This clone was observed once. V usage is TRBV4-1 and J usage is TRBJ2-1, with 7 bases that match TRBD2. Germline V gives CDR1 MGHRA, CDR2 YSYEKL. After removal of 1 base from V and 4 bases from J, the junction contained 4 bases not matched to a gene. The CDR3 has 15 amino acids. Here the CDR3 reads CASSQGRGSYNEQFF. In nucleotides, the CDR3 is TGCGCCAGCAGCCAAGGGCGGGGGTCATACAATGAGCAGTTCTTC.